The rows below give T cell receptor beta chains drawn from one sample of a study of cytomegalovirus exposure and HLA in healthy donors. Clones were sequenced by immunoSEQ multiplex PCR, and TCRdb holds only the in-frame ones, with some missing. The data show more than 50,000 clones, around 90% seen once. Sequenced input: PBMCs. The source is a woman under 40 in good health and CMV-seronegative. The CDR3 runs from the conserved cysteine through the conserved F or W. The D gene is left open where the match is weak. The size entry is marked missing in some rows and otherwise reads once, few, many or a size class.

few TRBJ1-2 TRBD1 TRBV2 CASSEGPRGRRGYTF TGTGCCAGCAGTGAAGGCCCCAGGGGGCGTCGGGGCTACACCTTC
NA TRBJ1-1 NA TRBV9 CASSPRGGAFF TGTGCCAGCAGCCCGAGGGGGGGAGCTTTCTTT
NA TRBJ1-1 TRBD1 TRBV27 CASSPTPQGPNEAFF TGTGCCAGCAGTCCGACGCCACAGGGGCCGAATGAAGCTTTCTTT
NA TRBJ1-1 NA TRBV2 CASIPQGLNTEAFF TGTGCCAGCATTCCCCAGGGCCTGAACACTGAAGCTTTCTTT
NA TRBJ2-3 TRBD2 TRBV19 CASSITSGASTDTQYF TGTGCCAGTAGTATTACTAGCGGGGCTAGCACAGATACGCAGTATTTT
NA TRBJ2-2 NA TRBV29-1 CSVVLRNTYANTGELFF TGCAGCGTTGTTCTCAGGAATACCTACGCGAACACCGGGGAGCTGTTTTTT
NA TRBJ2-1 TRBD2 TRBV5-4 CASSYKTSGGYNEQFF TGTGCCAGCAGCTATAAGACTAGCGGGGGGTACAATGAGCAGTTCTTC
NA TRBJ2-2 NA TRBV11-3 CASSRQGGDTGELFF TGTGCCAGCAGCCGACAGGGCGGGGACACCGGGGAGCTGTTTTTT
NA TRBJ1-1 TRBD1 TRBV10-3 CAITTKTGPTEAFF TGTGCCATCACCACTAAGACAGGGCCCACTGAAGCTTTCTTT
NA TRBJ1-2 NA TRBV6-5 CASTHRGSGYTF TGTGCCAGCACCCATCGAGGATCTGGCTACACCTTC
NA TRBJ1-2 NA TRBV4-1 CASSQDEARRLLYGYTF TGCGCCAGCAGCCAAGATGAGGCCCGAAGGCTACTCTATGGCTACACCTTC
once TRBJ1-2 NA TRBV10-3 CAISGIDSGYGYTF TGTGCCATCAGTGGCATCGACAGCGGGTATGGCTACACCTTC
NA TRBJ1-2 NA TRBV6-5 CASRYVGGGGGGYTF TGTGCCAGCCGTTACGTGGGTGGAGGGGGGGGCGGCTACACCTTC
NA TRBJ1-1 NA TRBV28 CASSEVYTEAFF TGTGCCAGCAGTGAGGTGTACACTGAAGCTTTCTTT
NA TRBJ2-3 TRBD1 TRBV5-1 CASSRQGQGILDTQYF TGCGCCAGCAGCCGACAGGGACAGGGGATTTTAGATACGCAGTATTTT
NA TRBJ1-4 TRBD1 TRBV2 CASSGDRNTGKLFF TGTGCCAGCAGTGGGGACAGGAATACGGGAAAACTGTTTTTT
NA TRBJ2-7 NA TRBV6-1 CASSALSWSGRIHEQYF TGTGCCAGCAGTGCCCTCAGCTGGAGTGGGAGGATTCACGAGCAGTACTTC
NA TRBJ2-3 TRBD1 TRBV19 CASSLRGQRYTDTQYF TGTGCCAGTAGTCTCAGGGGACAGCGATACACAGATACGCAGTATTTT
NA TRBJ2-7 TRBD2 TRBV27 CASSWTSGFYEQYF TGTGCCAGCAGTTGGACTAGCGGGTTCTACGAGCAGTACTTC
NA TRBJ2-1 NA TRBV18 CASSPANSYNEQFF TGTGCCAGCTCACCAGCGAACTCCTACAATGAGCAGTTCTTC
few TRBJ1-1 TRBD1 TRBV7-6 CASSSPGQGIGEAFF TGTGCCAGCAGCTCACCGGGACAGGGGATAGGGGAAGCTTTCTTT
NA TRBJ2-1 NA TRBV2 CASFDRPPPNEQFF TGTGCCAGCTTCGACAGGCCCCCTCCCAATGAGCAGTTCTTC
NA TRBJ1-2 NA TRBV4-1 CASSQDLALWGYTF TGCGCCAGCAGCCAAGATCTCGCCCTATGGGGCTACACCTTC
NA TRBJ2-7 TRBD2 TRBV28 CASSFQREESEYF TGTGCCAGCAGTTTCCAGCGGGAGGAATCGGAGTACTTC
NA TRBJ2-3 TRBD2 TRBV5-1 CASSSLPSGGGPDTQYF TGCGCCAGCAGCTCCCTCCCGAGCGGGGGGGGGCCAGATACGCAGTATTTT
NA TRBJ2-7 TRBD2 TRBV11-2 CASSSRVGGGLEEQYF TGTGCCAGCAGCTCTCGGGTGGGCGGGGGGCTGGAAGAGCAGTACTTC
NA TRBJ2-1 TRBD2 TRBV5-1 CASSSTSGSESEQFF TGCGCCAGCAGTTCGACTAGCGGGAGCGAGTCTGAGCAGTTCTTC
NA TRBJ2-3 NA TRBV9 CASSVVGESTDTQYF TGTGCCAGCAGCGTAGTCGGGGAGAGCACAGATACGCAGTATTTT
once TRBJ2-5 TRBD1 TRBV18 CASSQLDRGHETQYF TGTGCCAGCTCCCAATTGGACAGGGGACACGAGACCCAGTACTTC
once TRBJ2-2 NA TRBV19 CASSRGLVSGELFF TGTGCCAGTAGTAGGGGGCTGGTCTCCGGGGAGCTGTTTTTT
once TRBJ2-5 NA TRBV11-3 CASSLGADGGETQYF TGTGCCAGCAGCTTAGGTGCGGACGGGGGAGAGACCCAGTACTTC
NA TRBJ1-2 NA TRBV4-3 CASSQGRSGQYYGYTF TGCGCCAGCAGCCAAGGTAGAAGTGGACAGTACTATGGCTACACCTTC
NA TRBJ2-7 TRBD2 TRBV4-2 CASSQETGGSYEQYF TGTGCCAGCAGCCAAGAGACGGGAGGTTCCTACGAGCAGTACTTC
NA TRBJ1-1 NA TRBV29-1 CSVEKGVTEAFF TGCAGCGTTGAAAAGGGGGTCACTGAAGCTTTCTTT
NA TRBJ2-3 NA TRBV2 CASSDEAVPVGTQYF TGTGCCAGCAGTGATGAGGCTGTCCCTGTCGGTACGCAGTATTTT